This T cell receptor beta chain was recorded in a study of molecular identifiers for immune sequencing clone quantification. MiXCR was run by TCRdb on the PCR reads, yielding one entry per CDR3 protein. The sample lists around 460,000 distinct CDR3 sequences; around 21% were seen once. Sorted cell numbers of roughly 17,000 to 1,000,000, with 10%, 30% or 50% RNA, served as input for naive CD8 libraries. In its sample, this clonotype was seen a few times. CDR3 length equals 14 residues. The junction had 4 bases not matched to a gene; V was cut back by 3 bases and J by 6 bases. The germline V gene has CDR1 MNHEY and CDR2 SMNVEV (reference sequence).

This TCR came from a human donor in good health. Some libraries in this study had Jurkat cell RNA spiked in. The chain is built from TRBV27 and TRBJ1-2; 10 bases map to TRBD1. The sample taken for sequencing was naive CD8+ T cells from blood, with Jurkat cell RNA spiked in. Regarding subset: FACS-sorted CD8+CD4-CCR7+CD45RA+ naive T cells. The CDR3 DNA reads TGTGCCAGCAGTTTCTCCGGGACAGGGGATGGCTACACCTTC. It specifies CASSFSGTGDGYTF.